The entry below describes one T cell receptor beta chain. Its antigen remains unidentified. No per-base quality is available; no much larger clone lies one base away. TCRbeta CDR3 regions were amplified from genomic DNA by means of the immunoSEQ Assay, a bias-controlled multiplex PCR. Per the original workflow: The number of nucleated cells in each sample was estimated by amplification of reference gene primers within the assay. Sequence reads were collapsed and filtered to measure the absolute abundance of every unique TCRbeta CDR3 rearrangement. For each sample, productive Simpson clonality was calculated as the square root of Simpson's diversity index across productive rearrangements. In its TCRdb copy, this immuneACCESS table keeps in-frame sequences only and misses some clones. Where compared with another copy, unresolved V genes explain less than half of these, and the others have no known cause. Clone size and V and J calls were adopted from that table, with D and trimming inferred from the DNA. Counted in this sample were about 220,000 clones; 82% of them appeared once. The ten largest clones represent less than 4% of the sample.

The CDR3, from cysteine to phenylalanine, totals 16 residues. CDR3 DNA is the only sequence kept; it has 48 bases, read in frame from the first base. In the germline V gene (reference sequence), CDR1 corresponds to LNHDA and CDR2 to SQIVND. V is pruned by 3 bases and J by 3 bases, leaving 9 bases of the junction without a gene match. The sample comes from a study of blood T cell repertoires in COVID-19 (dated by TCRdb to 2020 to 2022). Background for the entire study: Collaborator samples came from the United States, Italy and Spain and covered acute and convalescent phases of COVID-19. Nearly every sample came with metadata listing a de-identified subject ID, COVID-19 status, age in years and sex. HLA class I and class II types, where available, came from metadata supplied by the sample provider rather than from assay-based typing. Subjects who had been exposed to COVID-19, were actively infected with it, or had recovered from it provided the deeply sampled blood TCRbeta repertoires that made up the dataset. A freely available public database, intended as a resource for researchers studying the immune response to SARS-CoV-2, is where the repertoires were released. The prospective study material was composed of cDNA or gDNA derived from T cells, B-cell-depleted T cells, or PBMCs. The samples were drawn from two sources: the first 160 participants of the ongoing ImmuneRACE study, and 1,254 subjects contributed by 6 global collaborators.

General conclusions and limits of the study: Clinical and demographic metadata were provided uncurated, with the amount varying by source and participant.

Whole blood was collected in K2EDTA tubes by collaborating institutions according to the institutions' own protocols. For TCRbeta analysis, collaborators shipped samples in one of three forms: frozen whole blood, isolated PBMCs, or DNA extracted from either of those sample types. This receptor was taken from a woman aged 80 or over with acute or convalescent COVID-19. The sequencing input was peripheral blood. The chain links TRBV19 with TRBJ2-7; 9 nucleotides in the junction match TRBD1. The CDR3 has the sequence CASSIWGTGNFYEQYF. In nucleotides, the sequence is TGTGCCAGTAGTATCTGGGGGACAGGGAATTTCTACGAGCAGTACTTC. Reference TRBV19 and TRBJ2-7 genes cover what lies past the CDR3, so the full variable domain is DGGITQSPKYLFRKEGQNVTLSCEQNLNHDAMYWYRQDPGQGLRLIYYSQIVNDFQKGDIAEGYSVSREKKESFPLTVTSAQKNPTAFYLCASSIWGTGNFYEQYFGPGTRLTVT.